Shown below are 19 T cell receptor beta chains from a single sample sequenced in a study of regulatory T cells in long-lasting Graves disease. Time point of the sample: newly diagnosed GD, antithyroid drugs for less than 3 months. The TCR library was prepared using RNA isolated from PBMCs. Relying on iRepertoire HTBI primers and Arm-PCR of CDR3 regions, the team built TCR beta libraries. MiXCR, applied by TCRdb to the multiplex PCR reads, yields one record per CDR3 protein. The data hold around 250,000 distinct CDR3 sequences, with approximately 20% observed a single time. These records were also assigned to another study, of T cells in Graves' hyperthyroidism and ophthalmopathy.

This specimen was peripheral blood mononuclear cells (PBMCs), taken at new diagnosis, from a patient treated with antithyroid drugs. Receptors originate from a woman between 25 and 40 years old with Graves disease.

This clonotype has only a few counts. The J gene is TRBJ1-2, the V gene TRBV19; a weak D match, TRBD1 (6 bases). The germline CDR1 and CDR2 sequences are LNHDA and SQIVND (reference sequence). The CDR3 is 15 amino acids. V lost 1 base and J lost 6, with 15 bases in between. The CDR3 sequence: CASSIVPEGGDGYTF. In DNA, the CDR3 is TGTGCCAGTAGTATAGTCCCGGAGGGGGGCGATGGCTACACCTTC. The variable domain in full, with the rest retrieved from reference TRBV19 and TRBJ1-2, is DGGITQSPKYLFRKEGQNVTLSCEQNLNHDAMYWYRQDPGQGLRLIYYSQIVNDFQKGDIAEGYSVSREKKESFPLTVTSAQKNPTAFYLCASSIVPEGGDGYTFGSGTRLTVV.

This clonotype occurred many times. The chain combines TRBV6-2 or TRBV6-3 with TRBJ2-3; D unresolved. Trimming left V 0 bases short and J 4 bases short, with 8 bases between. The germline V gene has CDR1 MNHEY and CDR2 SVGEGT. CDR3 length: 14 amino acids. In nucleotides, the CDR3 is TGTGCCAGCAGTTACTCGAGCCATCCAGATACGCAGTATTTT. Residues: CASSYSSHPDTQYF.

The table lists this clonotype with many counts. The chain couples TRBV7-9 to TRBJ2-1; TRBD1 matches 9 bases. V was pared by 5 bases and J by 2 bases, with 10 bases of the junction left unmatched. In germline, CDR1 is SEHNR, CDR2 FQNEAQ (reference sequence). The CDR3 runs 17 residues. In DNA, the CDR3 is TGTGCCAGCAGCACGAACGCGGACAGGGGCACCTACAATGAGCAGTTCTTC. It translates to CASSTNADRGTYNEQFF.

This clonotype was recorded a few times. The V gene is TRBV5-5, the J gene TRBJ1-5; 7 nucleotides agree with TRBD1. The CDR3 runs 16 residues. Germline CDR1 and CDR2: SGHKS and YYEKEE (reference sequence). The V gene end was trimmed by 4 bases and the J gene end by 9 bases; junction bases not matched to a gene: 16. The CDR3 DNA reads as TGTGCCAGCAGCCTACGATCCACAGGGGCTTGGGCGCCCCAGCATTTT. The encoded protein is CASSLRSTGAWAPQHF.

Ten or more counts support this clonotype. V is TRBV3-1 and J is TRBJ1-5; D is unclear. Germline CDR1 LGHDT, CDR2 YNNKEL (reference sequence). This CDR3 contains 15 residues. V shed 1 base and J shed 5 bases, with 12 bases lying between them. The CDR3 loop reads CASSQVGGSDQPQHF. The CDR3 nucleotides are TGTGCCAGCAGCCAAGTAGGAGGGTCGGATCAGCCCCAGCATTTT.

The chain uses TRBV5-5 and TRBJ2-7, with D possibly matching TRBD1 (6 bases). The CDR3 runs to 13 residues. Germline assignment: CDR1 SGHKS and CDR2 YYEKEE (reference sequence). Trimming shortened V by 0 bases and J by 5 bases, and 9 bases separated the two germline ends. For the CDR3, the DNA is TGTGCCAGCAGCTTGGTGGCAGGGGACGAGCAGTACTTC. This codes for CASSLVAGDEQYF.

With respect to this clonotype: This sequence may be a read error, since a much larger clone differs from it by one base. The V and J genes are TRBV11-2 and TRBJ2-3, with 8 bases fitting TRBD2. The DNA end is more similar to TRBJ2-7, so the J call may be wrong. Germline V gene sequence: CDR1 SGHAT, CDR2 FQNNGV. This CDR3 region has 16 residues. DNA of the CDR3: TGTGCCAGCAGCGGGGCTAGCGGGTGGGCCTCCCACGAGCAGTACTTC. It specifies CASSGASGWASHEQYF.

The rearrangement joins TRBV10-3 to TRBJ2-7; D is possibly TRBD2 (5 bases). CDR1 is ENHRY, CDR2 SYGVKD, per germline. The CDR3 sequence is 13 residues long. With 3 bases removed from V and 11 bases from J, the gap between germline ends came to 17 bases. The CDR3: CAISEGMKMEEYF. For the CDR3, the DNA is TGTGCCATCAGTGAAGGAATGAAGATGGAGGAGTACTTC.

This clonotype was detected ten times or more. The chain couples TRBV9 to TRBJ1-2, with D uncertain. Germline CDR1 reads SGDLS; CDR2 reads YYNGEE. The CDR3 length is 14 residues. With 3 bases removed from V and 5 bases from J, the gap between germline ends came to 14 bases. CDR3 sequence reads: CASSATPRDYGYTF. The CDR3 DNA reads TGTGCCAGCAGCGCTACCCCCCGGGATTATGGCTACACCTTC.

In regard to this clonotype: A far larger clone is one nucleotide away, so this likely arose from a read error. This CDR3 is missing its conserved last phenylalanine or tryptophan, likely due to a read error. The chain has TRBV3-1 and TRBJ1-5, with 11 nucleotides matching TRBD1. The germline gives CDR1 LGHDT, CDR2 YNNKEL (reference sequence). This CDR3 is 15 amino acids long. With V trimmed by 6 bases and J by 3 bases, 4 bases remained unmatched. CDR3 residues: CASRGTGGNNQPQHL. The CDR3 DNA is TGTGCCAGCAGGGGGACAGGGGGGAACAATCAGCCCCAGCATCTT.

This clonotype was seen ten or more times. The chain recombines TRBV5-1 with TRBJ2-5, with 8 bases matching TRBD1. CDR1 and CDR2 from the germline V gene are SGHRS and YFSETQ. After removal of 4 bases from V and 5 bases from J, the junction contained 7 bases not matched to a gene. The CDR3 loop spans 14 amino acids. The CDR3 coding sequence is TGCGCCAGCAGCAAGGACAGGGAATATGAGACCCAGTACTTC. Encoded protein: CASSKDREYETQYF.

The table lists this clonotype with many counts. The genes are TRBV10-3 and TRBJ2-7; D not resolved. CDR1 ENHRY and CDR2 SYGVKD come from the germline V gene. Trimming took off 4 bases at V and 3 bases at J, with 4 bases between the two ends. CDR3 length: 11 amino acids. In DNA, the CDR3 is TGTGCCATCAGTGGGGGCTACGAGCAGTACTTC. Translation gives CAISGGYEQYF.

This clonotype was seen many times. The chain recombines TRBV5-1 with TRBJ2-1; 7 nucleotides match TRBD1. CDR1 is SGHRS and CDR2 is YFSETQ in the germline V gene. There are 14 residues in the CDR3. J lost 7 bases, V lost 0 bases, and 4 bases had no gene match. As DNA, the CDR3 is TGCGCCAGCAGCTTGGGCCCAGGGGGTAATGAGCAGTTCTTC. It encodes CASSLGPGGNEQFF.

The V gene is TRBV29-1, the J gene TRBJ2-6; D gene uncertain. The CDR3 is 17 residues long. Germline lookup yields CDR1 SQVTM and CDR2 ANQGSEA. The V and J ends lost 0 bases and 4 bases respectively, with 16 bases between them. CDR3 in amino acids: CSVEDRVQIPGANVLTF. In nucleotides, the CDR3 is TGCAGCGTTGAAGATAGGGTACAGATTCCCGGGGCCAACGTCCTGACTTTC. Variable domain in full (rest from reference TRBV29-1 and TRBJ2-6): SAVISQKPSRDICQRGTSLTIQCQVDSQVTMMFWYRQQPGQSLTLIATANQGSEATYESGFVIDKFPISRPNLTFSTLTVSNMSPEDSSIYLCSVEDRVQIPGANVLTFGAGSRLTVL.

This clonotype showed up many times. This sequence joins TRBV9 and TRBJ2-1, with 9 nucleotides matching TRBD1. The CDR3 is 20 residues long. V lost 0 bases, J lost 2 bases, and 15 bases stayed unmatched. Germline V gives CDR1 SGDLS, CDR2 YYNGEE. CDR3 in DNA: TGTGCCAGCAGCGTAGAATGTTGGTGGGGGACAGGGCATACCTACAATGAGCAGTTCTTC. It encodes CASSVECWWGTGHTYNEQFF.

This clonotype showed up just a few times. This clone may be a read error of a much larger clone one base away. The rearrangement joins TRBV7-3 to TRBJ2-1; D is ambiguous. V was clipped by 5 bases and J by 10 bases, with 15 bases between them. CDR1 and CDR2 (germline): SGHTA, FQGTGA. This CDR3 is 13 amino acids long. The CDR3 is CASSRHALTEQFF. CDR3 nucleotide sequence: TGTGCCAGCAGCCGACACGCTTTGACAGAGCAGTTCTTC.

This clonotype has at least ten counts. One junction end does not reproduce the germline sequence, and a read error may be involved. The gene calls are TRBV18 and TRBJ1-2, with 9 bases matching TRBD1. The CDR3 spans 13 residues. Germline V gene data show CDR1 as KGHSH and CDR2 as LQKENI. CDR3 in amino acids: CASSPRQGDGYTF. The CDR3 coding sequence is TGTGCCAGCTCTCCACGACAGGGGGATGGCTACACCTTC. Full variable domain (rest looked up from reference TRBV18 and TRBJ1-2): NAGVMQNPRHLVRRRGQEARLRCSPMKGHSHVYWYRQLPEEGLKFMVYLQKENIIDESGMPKERFSAEFPKEGPSILRIQQVVRGDSAAYFCASSPRQGDGYTFGSGTRLTVV.

Only a few counts were recorded for this clonotype. This may be a read error, as it is one base from a much larger clone. The V gene is TRBV5-4, the J gene TRBJ2-3; no firm D call. The V gene lost 3 bases and the J gene lost 4 bases, with 6 bases spanning the gap. Germline loops: CDR1 SGHNT, CDR2 YYREEE (reference sequence). This CDR3 contains 12 residues. CDR3 residues: CASSSGPDTQYF. The CDR3 DNA reads as TGTGCCAGCAGCTCCGGGCCAGATACGCAGTATTTT.

This chain links TRBV6-1 with TRBJ2-7; 9 nucleotides line up with TRBD1. CDR1 is MNHNS and CDR2 is SASEGT in the germline V gene. The CDR3 covers 15 residues. V dropped 5 bases and J dropped 9; count of bases not matched to a gene: 14. CDR3 in DNA: TGTGCCAGCAGTCACAAGACAGGGGGATTCCGCGCGCAGTACTTC. Translating it yields CASSHKTGGFRAQYF.